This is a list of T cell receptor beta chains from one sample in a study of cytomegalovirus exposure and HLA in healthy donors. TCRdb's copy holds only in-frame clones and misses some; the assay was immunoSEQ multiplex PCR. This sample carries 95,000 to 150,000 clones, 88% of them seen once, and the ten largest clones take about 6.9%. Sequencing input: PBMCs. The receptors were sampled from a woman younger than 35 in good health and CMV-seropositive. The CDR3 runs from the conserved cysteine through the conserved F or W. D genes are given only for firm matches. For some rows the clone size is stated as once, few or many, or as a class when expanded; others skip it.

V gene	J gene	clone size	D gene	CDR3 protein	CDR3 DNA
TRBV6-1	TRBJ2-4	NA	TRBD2	CASSEALWLAGENIQYF	TGTGCCAGCAGTGAAGCGCTGTGGCTAGCGGGAGAAAACATTCAGTACTTC
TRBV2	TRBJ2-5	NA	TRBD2	CASSGGLAGEETQYF	TGTGCCAGCAGCGGGGGACTAGCGGGGGAAGAGACCCAGTACTTC
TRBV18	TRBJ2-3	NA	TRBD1	CASSRERTGKDTQYF	TGTGCCAGCTCACGGGAAAGGACAGGGAAAGATACGCAGTATTTT
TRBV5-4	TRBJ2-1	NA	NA	CASSLVGGDEQFF	TGTGCCAGCAGCCTTGTAGGGGGTGATGAGCAGTTCTTC
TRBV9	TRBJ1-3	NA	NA	CASSDLRGEGSGNTIYF	TGTGCCAGCAGCGACCTTCGGGGGGAGGGTTCTGGAAACACCATATATTTT
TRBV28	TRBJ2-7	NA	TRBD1	CASSSQGSSYEQYF	TGTGCCAGCAGTTCACAGGGGAGCTCCTACGAGCAGTACTTC
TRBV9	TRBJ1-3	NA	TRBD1	CASSAGQGRAGNTIYF	TGTGCCAGCAGCGCTGGACAGGGAAGGGCTGGAAACACCATATATTTT
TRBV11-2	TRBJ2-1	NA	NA	CASSLSGLLSSYNEQFF	TGTGCCAGCAGCTTATCGGGACTCCTAAGCTCCTACAATGAGCAGTTCTTC
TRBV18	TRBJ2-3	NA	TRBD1	CASSRSTGSLNTDTQYF	TGTGCCAGCTCACGCTCGACAGGGTCCCTAAACACAGATACGCAGTATTTT
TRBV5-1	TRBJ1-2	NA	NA	CASSPGHSRLPRRDGYTF	TGCGCCAGCAGTCCCGGCCATAGTAGACTCCCTCGGCGTGATGGCTACACCTTC
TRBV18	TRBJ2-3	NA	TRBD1	CASSQRPGQGFGTDTQYF	TGTGCCAGCTCACAGCGACCGGGACAGGGCTTCGGCACAGATACGCAGTATTTT
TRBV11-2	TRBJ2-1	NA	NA	CASSLDFGGKNNEQFF	TGTGCCAGCAGCTTAGATTTCGGCGGAAAAAACAATGAGCAGTTCTTC
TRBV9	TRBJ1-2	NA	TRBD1	CASSDDVGETGNYGYTF	TGTGCCAGCAGCGATGATGTGGGGGAGACAGGGAACTATGGCTACACCTTC
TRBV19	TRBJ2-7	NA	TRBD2	CASSPTLAREQYF	TGTGCCAGTAGTCCGACACTAGCGCGGGAGCAGTACTTC
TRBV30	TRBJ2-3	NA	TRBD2	CAWQRGYLAGTDTQYF	TGTGCCTGGCAGCGGGGGTATCTCGCTGGCACAGATACGCAGTATTTT
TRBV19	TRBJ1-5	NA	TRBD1	CASSIGGGQGSQPQHF	TGTGCCAGTAGTATAGGAGGGGGACAGGGGAGTCAGCCCCAGCATTTT
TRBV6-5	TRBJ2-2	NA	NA	CASSTRTYSTGELFF	TGTGCCAGCAGTACCCGGACATACTCAACCGGGGAGCTGTTTTTT
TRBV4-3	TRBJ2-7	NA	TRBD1	CASSQGQGTYEQYF	TGCGCCAGCAGCCAAGGACAGGGAACTTACGAGCAGTACTTC
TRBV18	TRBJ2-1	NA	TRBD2	CASSPTLAGGSGEQFF	TGTGCCAGCTCACCGACTCTAGCGGGAGGGTCTGGTGAGCAGTTCTTC
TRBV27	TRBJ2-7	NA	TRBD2	CASSVLAAAGEQYF	TGTGCCAGCAGTGTACTAGCGGCAGCGGGCGAGCAGTACTTC
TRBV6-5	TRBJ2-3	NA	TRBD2	CASSSLVAGTDTQYF	TGTGCCAGCAGTTCCCTAGTAGCGGGGACAGATACGCAGTATTTT
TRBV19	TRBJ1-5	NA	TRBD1	CATSGQTLSNQPQHF	TGTGCCACCTCGGGACAGACCCTTAGCAATCAGCCCCAGCATTTT
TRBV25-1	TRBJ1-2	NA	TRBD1	CASSHTNRGLAYGYTF	TGTGCCAGCAGTCACACTAACAGGGGGCTCGCCTATGGCTACACCTTC
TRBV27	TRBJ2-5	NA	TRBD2	CASSPSIAGEQETQYF	TGTGCCAGCAGTCCCTCTATAGCGGGAGAACAAGAGACCCAGTACTTC
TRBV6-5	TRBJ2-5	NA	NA	CASSYPGETQYF	TGTGCCAGCAGTTACCCGGGTGAGACCCAGTACTTC
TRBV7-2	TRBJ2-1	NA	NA	CASSLGVRNNEQFF	TGTGCCAGCAGCTTAGGGGTCAGGAACAATGAGCAGTTCTTC
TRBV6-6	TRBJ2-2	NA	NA	CASSFDRPNTGELFF	TGTGCCAGCAGCTTCGACAGACCGAACACCGGGGAGCTGTTTTTT
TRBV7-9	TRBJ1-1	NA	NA	CASSSPSERGSGTEAFF	TGTGCCAGCAGCTCCCCCAGCGAGCGGGGGAGCGGCACTGAAGCTTTCTTT
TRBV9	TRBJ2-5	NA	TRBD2	CASSGTSGKTETQYF	TGTGCCAGTAGCGGGACTAGCGGAAAAACAGAGACCCAGTACTTC
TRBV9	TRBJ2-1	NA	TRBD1	CASSPSAHTGDNEQFF	TGTGCCAGCAGCCCTTCAGCCCACACAGGGGACAATGAGCAGTTCTTC
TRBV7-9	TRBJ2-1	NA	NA	CASSLSPRGFEQFF	TGTGCCAGCAGCTTATCTCCTAGGGGTTTTGAGCAGTTCTTC
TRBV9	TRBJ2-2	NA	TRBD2	CASSPRPLAGDAGELFF	TGTGCCAGCAGCCCCCGACCTCTAGCGGGAGATGCCGGGGAGCTGTTTTTT
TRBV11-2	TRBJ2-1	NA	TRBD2	CASSSPGLEARNEQFF	TGTGCCAGCAGCTCCCCTGGACTAGAGGCCCGAAATGAGCAGTTCTTC
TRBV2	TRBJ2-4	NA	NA	CASRDRLLAKNIQYF	TGTGCCAGCAGGGACAGATTACTAGCCAAAAACATTCAGTACTTC
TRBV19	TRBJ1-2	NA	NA	CASNIGDSRPTF	TGTGCCAGTAACATAGGAGACAGTCGTCCGACCTTC
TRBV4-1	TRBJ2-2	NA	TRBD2	CASSQGFGGGTGELFF	TGCGCCAGCAGCCAAGGATTTGGCGGGGGGACCGGGGAGCTGTTTTTT
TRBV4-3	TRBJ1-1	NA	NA	CASSQGWSRSNTEAFF	TGCGCCAGCAGCCAAGGATGGAGCAGATCGAACACTGAAGCTTTCTTT
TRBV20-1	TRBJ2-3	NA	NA	CSAYSTDTQYF	TGCAGTGCCTACAGCACAGATACGCAGTATTTT
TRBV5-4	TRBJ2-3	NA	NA	CASSYRRAAAKGSTDTQYF	TGTGCCAGCAGTTATCGTCGGGCGGCAGCAAAGGGGAGCACAGATACGCAGTATTTT
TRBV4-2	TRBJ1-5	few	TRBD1	CASSSRTGDSPPQHF	TGTGCCAGCAGCTCTCGAACAGGGGATTCTCCGCCCCAGCATTTT
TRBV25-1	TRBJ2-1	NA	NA	CASSPRSGYNEQFF	TGTGCCAGCAGCCCCCGGTCCGGGTACAATGAGCAGTTCTTC
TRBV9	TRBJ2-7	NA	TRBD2	CASSVGTSAIYEQYF	TGTGCCAGCAGCGTAGGGACTAGCGCCATCTACGAGCAGTACTTC
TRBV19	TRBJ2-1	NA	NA	CASSISAGQYGEQFF	TGTGCCAGTAGTATATCCGCCGGACAATACGGTGAGCAGTTCTTC
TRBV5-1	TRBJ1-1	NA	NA	CASSLGGGNTEAFF	TGCGCCAGCAGTCTCGGAGGAGGGAACACTGAAGCTTTCTTT
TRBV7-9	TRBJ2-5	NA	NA	CASSTHPPPGGPQETQYF	TGTGCCAGCAGCACTCACCCGCCTCCGGGCGGGCCCCAAGAGACCCAGTACTTC
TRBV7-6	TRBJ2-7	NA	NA	CASSSREKAYEQYF	TGTGCCAGCAGTAGCCGGGAAAAAGCCTACGAGCAGTACTTC
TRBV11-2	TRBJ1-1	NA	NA	CASSFQPMNTEAFF	TGTGCCAGCAGCTTCCAACCTATGAACACTGAAGCTTTCTTT
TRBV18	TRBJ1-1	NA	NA	CASSPRQELNTEAFF	TGTGCCAGCTCACCTCGACAGGAACTGAACACTGAAGCTTTCTTT